This T cell receptor beta chain was captured by sequencing in a study of cytomegalovirus exposure and HLA in healthy donors. Study-wide points: Later analysis identified about 17,000 TCR beta sequences associated with HLA alleles, using a false discovery rate threshold of 0.05. In a later analysis, common viral pathogens appeared linked to several of the most significant clusters.

With respect to this clone: Its antigen is not known.

Amplification used 60 Vbeta primers and 13 Jbeta primers. TCRdb's table, derived via immunoSEQ multiplex PCR, lists solely in-frame clones and lacks some. The table has 150,000 to 200,000 clones, around four fifths seen once; the top ten hold over 1.5%. There were likely unrecorded immune exposures, though donors were nominally healthy when sampled. The sequencing sample was made of PBMCs. The clonotype was recovered from a man aged 40-55 years in good health and CMV-seropositive.

The CDR3: CASSRGGDAETQYF. CDR3 nucleotide sequence: TGTGCCAGCAGCCGAGGCGGGGACGCAGAGACCCAGTACTTC. The chain employs TRBV7-2 and TRBJ2-5, with D maybe TRBD2 (6 bases). V lost 5 bases and J lost 4, with 14 bases in between. This CDR3 is built from 14 residues. In germline, CDR1 is SGHTA, CDR2 FQGNSA.